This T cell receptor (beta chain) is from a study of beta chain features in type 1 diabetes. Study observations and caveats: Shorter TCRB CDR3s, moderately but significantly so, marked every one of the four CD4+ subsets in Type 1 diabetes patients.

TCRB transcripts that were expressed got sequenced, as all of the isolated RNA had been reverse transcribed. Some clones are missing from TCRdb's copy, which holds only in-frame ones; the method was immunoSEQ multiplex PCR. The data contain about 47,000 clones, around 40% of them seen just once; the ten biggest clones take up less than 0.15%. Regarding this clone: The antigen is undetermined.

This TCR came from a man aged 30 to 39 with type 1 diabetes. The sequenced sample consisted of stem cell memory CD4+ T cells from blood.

The CDR3 loop reads CASRHGQGYPGANVLTF. CDR3 DNA sequence: TGTGCCAGCAGACACGGACAGGGATATCCTGGGGCCAACGTCCTGACTTTC. This chain joins TRBV27 and TRBJ2-6; 8 bases line up with TRBD1. V shed 6 bases and J 2 bases; nucleotides not matched to a gene: 9. Germline V gives CDR1 MNHEY, CDR2 SMNVEV (reference sequence). CDR3 size: 17 residues.